This T cell receptor (beta chain) was captured in a study of long-term antiretroviral therapy in people with HIV. Study-level results: Controls showed broader CDR3 length ranges than did the HIV repertoires.

Germline lookup yields CDR1 SEHNR and CDR2 FQNEAQ (reference sequence). The CDR3 extends over 16 amino acids. Trimming shortened V by 5 bases and J by 5 bases, and 21 bases separated the two germline ends. To note about this clone: Its target is unknown.

Researchers ran immunoSEQ v3.0 at survey level. 40,000-50,000 T-cell genomes per sample were the sequencing target. Sequencing used immunoSEQ multiplex PCR; TCRdb keeps in-frame clones, though not all of them. The sample lists some 21,000 clones, approximately 86% occurring once. V and J are TRBV7-9 and TRBJ2-5; D might be TRBD1 (6 bases). This TCR derives from a man in his forties or fifties with HIV. Sequenced material: unsorted PBMCs, taken at the start of antiretroviral therapy. The CDR3 DNA follows: TGTGCCAGCAGCCCGCCTTCTAACAGGGAACAGGAGACCCAGTACTTC. This codes for CASSPPSNREQETQYF.